The 23 T cell receptor beta chains below come from one sample, sequenced in a study of blood T cells in healthy people across ages. Together with a sample-barcoded 5' primer, a J-beta primer mix was included in a second PCR lasting roughly 6 to 12 cycles. TCRdb re-derived calls from the 5' RACE reads in MiXCR, one entry per CDR3 protein. The repertoire holds about 640,000 distinct CDR3 sequences, with less than 35% as singletons. Sequenced: blood. All receptors derive from a woman of 80 years or more in good health.

The chain joins TRBV7-2 to TRBJ2-4; weak D call: TRBD2 (7 bases). The J call may not be correct, given that the DNA end is closer to TRBJ2-5. The CDR3 totals 15 residues. CDR1 is SGHTA and CDR2 is FQGNSA in the germline V gene. This CDR3 reads CASRRGGLRLETQYF. DNA of the CDR3: TGTGCCAGCAGAAGGGGGGGCCTCCGACTCGAGACCCAGTACTTC.

On this clonotype: At one end, the junction sequence differs from germline, possibly due to a read error. The rearrangement links TRBV2 to TRBJ2-1; D possibly corresponds to TRBD1 (6 bases). The CDR3 runs to 15 residues. Germline-derived CDR1 and CDR2 are SNHLY and FYNNEI. The CDR3 DNA reads as TGTGCCGGCAGTCCACAGGGTGGATGGTACAATGAGCAGTTCTTT. Translated, it gives CAGSPQGGWYNEQFF.

The chain combines TRBV9 with TRBJ2-6, with D uncertain. Germline V gene data show CDR1 as SGDLS and CDR2 as YYNGEE. The V end lost 1 base, the J end lost 1 base, and 6 bases lay between the germline ends. The CDR3 covers 15 residues. The CDR3 is CASSVSGSGANVLTF. In nucleotides, the CDR3 is TGTGCCAGCAGCGTATCGGGTTCTGGGGCCAACGTCCTGACTTTC.

Comment on this clonotype: A much more abundant neighbour one base away suggests this may be a read error. This CDR3 is CACSLSGSLDTQYF. Here the CDR3 DNA reads TGTGCCTGCAGCTTATCAGGATCCCTGGATACGCAGTATTTT. This chain uses TRBV5-5 with TRBJ2-3; unclear D gene. This CDR3 is built from 14 residues. CDR1 SGHKS and CDR2 YYEKEE come from the germline V gene (reference sequence).

This clonotype has ten or more counts. The J gene is TRBJ2-4, the V gene TRBV6-2 or TRBV6-3, with D maybe TRBD1 (6 bases). Trimming pared 6 bases from V and 0 bases from J, leaving 12 bases between. CDR1 and CDR2 from the germline V gene are MNHEY and SVGEGT. There are 15 residues in the CDR3. The CDR3 loop is CASSRTGSAKNIQYF. The CDR3 region has the DNA TGTGCCAGCAGCCGAACAGGGTCAGCCAAAAACATTCAGTACTTC.

Concerning this clonotype itself: A much larger clone is a single base away; this may be a read error. The genes are TRBV6-1 and TRBJ1-4, with 8 bases that match TRBD1. The CDR3 spans 14 residues. Per germline, CDR1 MNHNS and CDR2 SASEGT. CDR3 nucleotides: TGTGCCAGCAGCAGCCGGACAGGGAATGAAAAACGGTTTTTT. Translating gives CASSSRTGNEKRFF.

This clonotype was found many times. The V and J genes are TRBV10-3 and TRBJ1-6; TRBD1 matches at 7 bases. This CDR3 is built from 15 residues. Germline CDR1 ENHRY, CDR2 SYGVKD. The V segment lost 5 bases and the J segment 10 bases; nucleotides outside the gene matches: 11. The CDR3 spells CAISSTGPPSSPLHF. CDR3 nucleotides: TGTGCCATCAGTTCGACAGGGCCTCCCAGCTCACCCCTCCACTTT.

The V and J genes are TRBV6-5 and TRBJ1-4; D remains unclear. V shed 5 bases and J shed 7 bases, with 11 bases lying between them. This CDR3 has 13 residues. Germline-derived CDR1 and CDR2 are MNHEY and SVGAGI. The CDR3 DNA is TGTGCCAGCAGTCAAAGGGCAGCTGAAAAACTGTTTTTT. This encodes CASSQRAAEKLFF.

This chain joins TRBV4-1 and TRBJ2-1; 13 bases are shared with TRBD2. The CDR3 extends over 16 amino acids. The V segment lost 3 bases and the J segment 7 bases; nucleotides outside the gene matches: 6. Germline loops: CDR1 MGHRA, CDR2 YSYEKL. CDR3 nucleotide sequence: TGCGCCAGCAGCCAGGTTGGACTAGCGGGAGTGAATGAGCAGTTCTTC. Translation gives CASSQVGLAGVNEQFF.

This clonotype was observed many times. The J gene is TRBJ2-6, the V gene TRBV10-3; D is ambiguous. Trimming shortened V by 6 bases and J by 1 base, and 4 bases separated the two germline ends. Germline CDR1 ENHRY, CDR2 SYGVKD. CDR3 size: 13 residues. DNA for the CDR3: TGTGCCATCAGCGATTCTGGGGCCAACGTCCTGACTTTC. Translating it yields CAISDSGANVLTF.

V gene TRBV6-1 combines with J gene TRBJ1-5; tentatively, D is TRBD1 (5 bases). CDR1 MNHNS and CDR2 SASEGT come from the germline V gene. V lost 6 bases and J lost 7, with 16 bases in between. The CDR3 spans 14 residues. As DNA, the CDR3 is TGTGCCAGCAGAGATAGGCAGGGCGGGCAGCCCCAGCATTTT. Translated: CASRDRQGGQPQHF.

This clonotype has ten or more counts. The J gene is TRBJ2-7, the V gene TRBV6-6, with 10 bases fitting TRBD2. Trimming at V came to 7 bases and at J to 2 bases, leaving 8 bases not matched to a gene. CDR1 and CDR2 from the germline V gene are MNHNY and SVGAGI (reference sequence). This CDR3 has 15 amino acids. In nucleotides, the CDR3 is TGTGCCAGCACCCCAGTAGCGGGGGGACCCTACGAGCAGTACTTC. Translation: CASTPVAGGPYEQYF.

In its sample, this clonotype was seen many times. The chain carries TRBV4-1 and TRBJ1-1; D is unresolved. V lost 2 bases to trimming and J lost 3 bases, with 10 bases between them. Germline loops: CDR1 MGHRA, CDR2 YSYEKL. The CDR3 totals 14 residues. The CDR3, as DNA: TGCGCCAGCAGCCAACCCTATGGGGACACTGAAGCTTTCTTT. Protein: CASSQPYGDTEAFF.

This clonotype was picked up many times. This chain joins TRBV29-1 and TRBJ1-2, with 7 bases fitting TRBD1. The CDR3 totals 12 residues. The V gene's germline CDR1 is SQVTM and CDR2 ANQGSEA. V trimming: 7 bases; J trimming: 4 bases; junction bases outside the gene matches: 6. In nucleotides, the CDR3 is TGCAGCGCTCCCGGACAGGCCTATGGCTACACCTTC. Amino acid sequence: CSAPGQAYGYTF.

The sample holds many counts of this clonotype. The CDR3 region has the DNA TGCAGTGCTTCGGCCCCGAAAGATCTAGCGGGGTACGAGCAGTACTTC. Protein: CSASAPKDLAGYEQYF. The chain employs TRBV20-1 and TRBJ2-7; TRBD2 aligns across 9 bases. Germline CDR1 is DFQATT and CDR2 is SNEGSKA (reference sequence). V trimming: 5 bases; J trimming: 4 bases; junction bases outside the gene matches: 15. The length of the CDR3 is 16 residues.

This clonotype showed up many times. The V call is TRBV7-3, the J call TRBJ2-5; 9 nucleotides match TRBD2. The CDR3 has 16 residues. Germline lookup yields CDR1 SGHTA and CDR2 FQGTGA. Unmatched junction bases numbered 10, after V lost 5 bases and J lost 3 bases. As DNA, the CDR3 is TGTGCCAGCAGCCCTACAATTAGCGGGAGAGAAGAGACCCAGTACTTC. Protein: CASSPTISGREETQYF.

With regard to this clonotype: This may come from a read error, since a much larger clone is one base off. CDR3 in amino acids: CSAGGVGDEQYF. The CDR3 DNA reads as TGCAGTGCCGGTGGTGTGGGGGACGAGCAGTACTTC. This chain uses TRBV20-1 with TRBJ2-7, with D possibly called TRBD1 or TRBD2 (5 bases each). V was shortened by 6 bases and J by 5 bases, with 14 bases between the two germline ends. The CDR3 is 12 amino acids. Germline CDR1 DFQATT, CDR2 SNEGSKA (reference sequence).

This clonotype was recorded at least ten times. This chain connects TRBV6-1 to TRBJ2-3; TRBD2 aligns across 8 bases. V dropped 7 bases and J dropped 0; count of bases not matched to a gene: 9. The CDR3 contains 16 residues. Germline lookup yields CDR1 MNHNS and CDR2 SASEGT. This CDR3 is CASTPRGGTSTDTQYF. The CDR3 coding sequence is TGTGCCAGCACCCCTCGGGGGGGGACTAGCACAGATACGCAGTATTTT.

A note on this clonotype: One base away lies a much larger clone, so this may be a sequencing read error. The chain uses TRBV7-2 and TRBJ1-2, with D possibly TRBD1 on 5 matching bases. This CDR3 comprises 14 residues. Germline CDR1 and CDR2: SGHTA and FQGNSA. The CDR3 DNA sequence: TGTGCCAGCAGGCCGGGGGGGAGTAACTATGGCTACGCCTTC. It translates to CASRPGGSNYGYAF.

The chain joins TRBV7-8 to TRBJ2-4, with D possibly TRBD1 on 6 matching bases. With the DNA end fitting TRBJ2-7 better, the J assignment may be wrong. Germline V CDR1 and CDR2: SGHVS, FQNEAQ. This CDR3 comprises 15 residues. The CDR3 DNA is TGTGCCAGCAGCTTATCCGGCCAGGGGTGTAGCGAGCAGTACTTC. Translation gives CASSLSGQGCSEQYF.

This chain joins TRBV1 and TRBJ1-2; the table assigns TRBD1, which was not confirmed against the DNA. TRBV1 is listed as a pseudogene. There are 15 residues in the CDR3. CDR3 sequence (DNA): TGCACCAGCAGCCAAGGACAGCATTACGACTATGGCTACACCTTC. Its protein is CTSSQGQHYDYGYTF.

There are many counts of this clonotype. The chain carries TRBV12-3 or TRBV12-4 and TRBJ2-5; 8 bases agree with TRBD1. Trimming removed 6 bases from V and 4 bases from J; junction bases left unmatched: 4. The CDR3 contains 13 residues. The CDR3: CASRPTGVETQYF. CDR3 DNA sequence: TGTGCCAGCAGGCCGACAGGGGTAGAGACCCAGTACTTC.

The sample holds many counts of this clonotype. The V and J genes are TRBV6-2 or TRBV6-3 and TRBJ2-1, with TRBD2 matching over 12 bases. The germline V gene has CDR1 MNHEY and CDR2 SVGEGT. The CDR3 sequence is 16 residues long. J lost 5 bases, V lost 5 bases, and 7 bases had no gene match. In nucleotides, the CDR3 is TGTGCCAGCAGTAGCCTAGCGGGGGGGCCTGACAATGAGCAGTTCTTC. Translation gives CASSSLAGGPDNEQFF.